Given below is one TCR beta chain in context. Its antigen remains unidentified. The data stem from a study of CD8 T cells in ankylosing spondylitis. Study results and limitations: Apparently characteristic of ankylosing spondylitis blood was a TCR beta motif (roughly eight highly homologous variants).

The J segment lost 9 bases and the V segment lost 3 bases, leaving 9 bases of the junction unmatched. The V gene's germline CDR1 is SQVTM and CDR2 ANQGSEA. The CDR3 covers 13 residues. TCR beta libraries were made by quantitative 5'-RACE with molecular barcodes. From the 5' RACE reads, TCRdb called clonotypes with MiXCR, one entry per CDR3 protein. The data hold approximately 200,000 distinct CDR3 sequences, with around 13% observed a single time. The source material was blood, either unsorted or a sorted T cell fraction (not recorded which). This clonotype originated in a male donor with ankylosing spondylitis or in good health (not recorded which). This chain links TRBV29-1 with TRBJ2-7; 9 positions match TRBD1. The CDR3, as DNA: TGCAGCGTTGATACAGGGGGCTTGTCGGGGCAGTACTTC. Translating gives CSVDTGGLSGQYF.